This TCR beta chain was sequenced for a study of tumor and adjacent non-tumor tissue in lung cancer. At the level of the study: The patients, around 10 men and 5 women, were roughly 30 to 76 with stage I to III disease. Study-wide findings and caveats: Normal lung showed higher cumulative top 100 clone frequency than tumor. Tumor tissue had significantly higher TCR diversity than normal lung.

This clonotype was observed a few times. The antigen remains unidentified. The template was RNA from unsorted bulk tissue. Donors were chemotherapy-naive, newly diagnosed lung cancer surgical patients in China, August–late 2014. This CDR3 has 17 amino acids. With 10 bases removed from V and 3 bases from J, the gap between germline ends came to 25 bases. Germline CDR1 is MNHEY and CDR2 is SVGAGI. A modified ARM-PCR protocol with three rounds of nested PCR amplified TCRbeta. TCRdb redid the calling of the multiplex PCR reads with MiXCR, one entry per CDR3 protein. The repertoire holds about 120,000 distinct CDR3 sequences, about 66% seen once, with roughly 13% in the top ten.

The chain couples TRBV6-5 to TRBJ1-5, with D tentatively TRBD1 (5 bases). The TCR originated in a man aged 30 to 45 with non-small cell lung cancer. Source material: lung tumor tissue. CDR3 in DNA: TGTGCCACCTTCGTCCTTCCGGGGCCAACCAACAATCAGCCCCAGCATTTT. Translated, it gives CATFVLPGPTNNQPQHF.